One T cell receptor (beta chain) is described in this entry. This sample stems from a study of blood T cell repertoires in COVID-19. Study details: Some COVID-19 samples were acute and others convalescent; all came from the United States, Italy and Spain.

The CDR3 sequence is 17 residues long. Trimming cost V 1 base and J 6 bases; bases outside gene matches: 7. Looked up from germline, CDR1 is LGHDT and CDR2 is YNNKEL (reference sequence). Generated by immunoSEQ multiplex PCR, the TCRdb table keeps only in-frame clones and is missing some. This table holds a few hundred thousand clones, about 80% found once. The receptor comes from a woman older than 75 with acute or convalescent COVID-19. The chain employs TRBV3-1 (or the pseudogene TRBV3-2) and TRBJ1-6; 9 positions match TRBD1. Sequencing was carried out using peripheral blood. The CDR3 loop is CASSQGSGQGFNSPLHF. DNA of the CDR3: TGTGCCAGCAGCCAAGGATCCGGACAGGGGTTTAATTCACCCCTCCACTTT.